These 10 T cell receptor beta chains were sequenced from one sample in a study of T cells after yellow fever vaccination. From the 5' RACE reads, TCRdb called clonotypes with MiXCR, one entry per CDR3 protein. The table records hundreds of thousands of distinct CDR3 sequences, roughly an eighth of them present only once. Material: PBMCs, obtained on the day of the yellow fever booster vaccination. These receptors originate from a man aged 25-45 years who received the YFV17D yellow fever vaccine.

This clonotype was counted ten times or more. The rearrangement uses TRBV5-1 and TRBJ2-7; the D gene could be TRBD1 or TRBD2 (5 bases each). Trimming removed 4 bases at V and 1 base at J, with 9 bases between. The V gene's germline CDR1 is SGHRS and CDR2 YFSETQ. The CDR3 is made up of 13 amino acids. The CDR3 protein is CASSRWGSYEQYF. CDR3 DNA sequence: TGCGCCAGCAGCCGGTGGGGGTCCTACGAGCAGTACTTC.

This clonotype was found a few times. The DNA of the CDR3 is TGTGCCAGCACCGCGACAGGGAAGGGTGAAGCTTTCTTT. This encodes CASTATGKGEAFF. This chain uses TRBV6-4 with TRBJ1-1; 7 positions agree with TRBD1. The CDR3 extends over 13 amino acids. J lost 7 bases, V lost 7 bases, and 9 bases had no gene match. The V gene's germline CDR1 is MRHNA and CDR2 SNTAGT.

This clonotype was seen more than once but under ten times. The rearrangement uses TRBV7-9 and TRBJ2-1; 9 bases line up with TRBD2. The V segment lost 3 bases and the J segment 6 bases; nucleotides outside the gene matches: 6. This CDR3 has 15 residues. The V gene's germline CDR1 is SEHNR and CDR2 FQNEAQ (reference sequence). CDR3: CASSFKSSGANEQFF. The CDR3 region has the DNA TGTGCCAGCAGCTTTAAGTCTAGCGGGGCCAATGAGCAGTTCTTC.

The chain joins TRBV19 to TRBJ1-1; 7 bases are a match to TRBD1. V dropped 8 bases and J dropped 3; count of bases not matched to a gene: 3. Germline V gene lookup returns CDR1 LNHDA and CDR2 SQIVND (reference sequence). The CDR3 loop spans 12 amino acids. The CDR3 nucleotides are TGTGCCAGTCTCGACAGGGACACTGAAGCTTTCTTT. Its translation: CASLDRDTEAFF.

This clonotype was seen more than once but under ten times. The CDR3 sequence: CAWSPGEGKLFF. For the CDR3, the DNA is TGTGCCTGGAGTCCGGGTGAAGGAAAACTGTTTTTT. The V and J genes are TRBV30 and TRBJ1-4; no firm D call. Trimming cost V 2 bases and J 10 bases, with 11 bases left between them. The CDR3 runs 12 residues. Germline-derived CDR1 and CDR2 are GTSNPN and SVGIG (reference sequence).

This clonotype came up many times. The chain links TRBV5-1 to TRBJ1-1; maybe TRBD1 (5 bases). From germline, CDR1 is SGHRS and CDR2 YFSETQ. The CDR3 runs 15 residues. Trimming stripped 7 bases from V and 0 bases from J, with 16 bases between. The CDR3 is CASSGGTGLNTEAFF. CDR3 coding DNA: TGCGCCAGCTCCGGAGGGACGGGATTGAACACTGAAGCTTTCTTT.

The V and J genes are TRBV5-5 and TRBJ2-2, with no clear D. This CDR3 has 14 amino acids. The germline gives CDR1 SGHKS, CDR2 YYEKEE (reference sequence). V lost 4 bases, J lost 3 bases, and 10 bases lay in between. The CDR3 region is CASSVAGDTGELFF. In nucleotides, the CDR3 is TGTGCCAGCAGCGTGGCAGGTGACACCGGGGAGCTGTTTTTT.

CDR3 bases: TGCGCCAGCAGCTTACAAGACACAGATACGCAGTATTTT. Protein product: CASSLQDTDTQYF. The rearrangement uses TRBV5-1 and TRBJ2-3; D remains unclear. Trimming shortened V by 2 bases and J by 2 bases, and 6 bases separated the two germline ends. This CDR3 comprises 13 residues. Germline V gene lookup returns CDR1 SGHRS and CDR2 YFSETQ. Complete variable domain (other parts from reference TRBV5-1 and TRBJ2-3): KAGVTQTPRYLIKTRGQQVTLSCSPISGHRSVSWYQQTPGQGLQFLFEYFSETQRNKGNFPGRFSGRQFSNSRSEMNVSTLELGDSALYLCASSLQDTDTQYFGPGTRLTVL.

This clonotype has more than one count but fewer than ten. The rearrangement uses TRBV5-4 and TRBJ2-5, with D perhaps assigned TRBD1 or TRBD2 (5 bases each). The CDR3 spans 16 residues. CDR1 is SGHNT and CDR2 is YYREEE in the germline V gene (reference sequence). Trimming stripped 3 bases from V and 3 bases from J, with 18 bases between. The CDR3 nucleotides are TGTGCCAGCAGCTCGGGTCGGGACCGCTGGGAAGAGACCCAGTACTTC. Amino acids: CASSSGRDRWEETQYF.

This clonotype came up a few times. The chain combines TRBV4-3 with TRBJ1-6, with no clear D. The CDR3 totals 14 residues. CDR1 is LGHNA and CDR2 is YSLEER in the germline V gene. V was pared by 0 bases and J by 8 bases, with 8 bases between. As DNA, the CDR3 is TGCGCCAGCAGCCAAGACCTTGGGGATTCACCCCTCCACTTT. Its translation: CASSQDLGDSPLHF.